The present T cell receptor beta chain was sequenced within a study of metastatic and nonmetastatic thyroid tumors. Findings and limits, study-wide: Reportedly, malignant thyroid tumors had significantly higher TCR beta diversity than benign nodules, in blood and tumor.

MiXCR was used by TCRdb to re-call the PCR reads. The table shows over 8,500 clones, with less than 30% occurring only once. There were no patients who had received any treatment before thyroid surgery. Germline values: CDR1 MNHNS, CDR2 SASEGT. Trimming took 8 bases from V and 8 from J; bases not matched to a gene: 4. The CDR3 extends over 12 amino acids. Points on this clone: Its antigen is as yet unknown.

The chain links TRBV6-1 to TRBJ1-4; 8 bases agree with TRBD1. The receptor comes from a female donor with papillary thyroid cancer or a benign thyroid nodule (not recorded which). Some clones in this sample may be carry-over from other donors' samples. The sequencing input was tumor tissue. The CDR3 here is CASGQGAEKLFF. CDR3 sequence (DNA): TGTGCCAGCGGACAGGGAGCCGAAAAACTGTTTTTT.